These 12 T cell receptor beta chains originate from one sample sequenced in a study of cytomegalovirus exposure and HLA in healthy donors. The primer mix had 60 Vbeta and 13 Jbeta primers. Repertoires were generated with immunoSEQ multiplex PCR, while TCRdb's copy carries only in-frame clones and drops some. The sample contains over 40,000 clones, around 90% of which appear only once. The sample taken for sequencing was PBMCs. The receptors stem from a middle-aged woman in good health and CMV-seropositive.

This chain joins TRBV19 and TRBJ1-5; weak D call: TRBD1 (5 bases). Trimming pared 5 bases from V and 4 bases from J, leaving 15 bases between. The germline V gene has CDR1 LNHDA and CDR2 SQIVND (reference sequence). The CDR3 sequence is 15 residues long. The CDR3 DNA reads as TGTGCCAGTAGTCCCGGGGGTCAGGCAAATCAGCCCCAGCATTTT. This codes for CASSPGGQANQPQHF.

The V call is TRBV7-2, the J call TRBJ2-7, with 7 bases lining up with TRBD1. The CDR3 spans 16 residues. Germline V gene data show CDR1 as SGHTA and CDR2 as FQGNSA. Germline trimming cut 2 bases from V and 2 bases from J; bases unmatched to any gene: 9. The CDR3 coding sequence is TGTGCCAGCAGCTTAATGGCATCGGGACAGCCCTACGAGCAGTACTTC. It codes for CASSLMASGQPYEQYF.

This chain connects TRBV2 to TRBJ2-6; TRBD2 might be the D (5 bases). The germline gives CDR1 SNHLY, CDR2 FYNNEI. Trimming shortened V by 4 bases and J by 0 bases, and 16 bases separated the two germline ends. The CDR3 contains 18 residues. This CDR3 is CASSGPPGRGSGANVLTF. CDR3 sequence (DNA): TGTGCCAGCAGTGGCCCCCCAGGTCGGGGCTCTGGGGCCAACGTCCTGACTTTC.

This clone was counted once. This CDR3 reads CASSLQQPQHF. CDR3 coding DNA: TGTGCCAGCAGCTTGCAGCAGCCCCAGCATTTT. V is TRBV5-8 and J is TRBJ1-5; D remains unclear. Germline assignment: CDR1 SGHTS and CDR2 YDEGEE. This CDR3 spans 11 amino acids. V lost 1 base to trimming and J lost 7 bases, with 3 bases between them.

This chain connects TRBV18 to TRBJ2-2; D might be TRBD1 (6 bases). This CDR3 has 17 amino acids. Germline V lookup: CDR1 KGHSH, CDR2 LQKENI. The germline V and J ends were trimmed by 2 bases and 1 base, with 14 bases remaining between them. CDR3 sequence (DNA): TGTGCCAGCTCACCAAATCTCTTGGACAGGAACACCGGGGAGCTGTTTTTT. It codes for CASSPNLLDRNTGELFF. Drawing the rest from reference TRBV18 and TRBJ2-2, the complete variable domain is NAGVMQNPRHLVRRRGQEARLRCSPMKGHSHVYWYRQLPEEGLKFMVYLQKENIIDESGMPKERFSAEFPKEGPSILRIQQVVRGDSAAYFCASSPNLLDRNTGELFFGEGSRLTVL.

V gene TRBV18 combines with J gene TRBJ2-5; D is ambiguous. The germline V gene has CDR1 KGHSH and CDR2 LQKENI. V lost 3 bases to trimming and J lost 2 bases, with 13 bases between them. This CDR3 is built from 15 residues. The DNA for the CDR3 is TGTGCCAGCTCACCGTCTTCAGGTTATCAAGAGACCCAGTACTTC. It encodes CASSPSSGYQETQYF. Combining the CDR3 with reference TRBV18 and TRBJ2-5 gives the whole variable domain NAGVMQNPRHLVRRRGQEARLRCSPMKGHSHVYWYRQLPEEGLKFMVYLQKENIIDESGMPKERFSAEFPKEGPSILRIQQVVRGDSAAYFCASSPSSGYQETQYFGPGTRLLVL.

CDR3 region: CASSPRQGWMGVTEAFF. CDR3 sequence (DNA): TGTGCCAGCAGCCCCCGACAGGGTTGGATGGGGGTCACTGAAGCTTTCTTT. V usage is TRBV7-6 and J usage is TRBJ1-1, with 7 bases fitting TRBD1. The trim removed 5 bases at V and 4 bases at J, leaving 16 bases unmatched. Germline V lookup: CDR1 SGHVS, CDR2 FNYEAQ. This CDR3 spans 17 amino acids.

V usage is TRBV4-2 and J usage is TRBJ1-1, with D perhaps matching TRBD1 (5 bases). Between the trimmed V and J ends, which lost 5 bases and 0 bases, there was a span of 16 bases. Germline CDR1 is LGHNA and CDR2 is YNFKEQ. The CDR3 has 16 amino acids. CDR3 DNA: TGTGCCAGCAGCTCAGCCCAGGGTTACTTGAACACTGAAGCTTTCTTT. It translates to CASSSAQGYLNTEAFF.

This clone was seen just once. CDR3 amino acids: CASSIDPGLAAYEQYF. The CDR3 DNA reads TGTGCCAGTAGTATAGATCCGGGACTAGCTGCCTACGAGCAGTACTTC. The chain employs TRBV19 and TRBJ2-7; 9 bases fit TRBD2. The germline CDR1 and CDR2 sequences are LNHDA and SQIVND (reference sequence). The CDR3 totals 16 residues. The V gene end was trimmed by 0 bases and the J gene end by 2 bases; junction bases not matched to a gene: 5.

The V and J genes are TRBV21-1 and TRBJ1-3; the D call of TRBD1 is as the table states it, not checked on the DNA. TRBV21-1 is tagged as a pseudogene. The CDR3 contains 12 residues. The CDR3 region is CASSKEEGDATF. The CDR3, as DNA: TGTGCCAGCAGCAAAGAAGAGGGGGATGCTACGTTT.

The V gene is TRBV19, the J gene TRBJ2-3; possible D gene TRBD1, 6 bases. The CDR3 contains 12 residues. Germline CDR1 LNHDA, CDR2 SQIVND (reference sequence). The V end was cut by 7 bases, the J end by 3 bases, with 8 bases between. DNA for the CDR3: TGTGCCAGTACCAGGGGTACAGATACGCAGTATTTT. Translating gives CASTRGTDTQYF.

On this clone: A junction end diverges from the germline sequence, so it may reflect a read error. Other DNA sequences of this sample code for an identical CDR3. V usage is TRBV2 and J usage is TRBJ2-3, with 12 bases lining up with TRBD1. The CDR3 contains 15 residues. Germline CDR1 and CDR2: SNHLY and FYNNEI. DNA for the CDR3: TGCGCCAGCAGTGAAGGGACAGGGGGCAGGATCGGGCAGTATTTT. This sequence encodes CASSEGTGGRIGQYF.